The present T cell receptor beta chain was sequenced within a study of identical twins. V lost 4 bases and J lost 7; bases outside the gene matches: 7. The CDR3 sequence is 13 residues long. CDR1 and CDR2 from the germline V gene are SQVTM and ANQGSEA. TCRdb re-derived calls from the 5' RACE reads in MiXCR, one entry per CDR3 protein. The sample has hundreds of thousands of distinct CDR3 sequences, approximately 8% seen once. These data also featured in a second study, about yellow fever vaccine responses in identical twins.

The sample taken for sequencing was memory (CD45RO+) T cells sorted from blood. This clonotype originated in a woman aged 18-29 years in good health. The genes are TRBV29-1 and TRBJ2-1; 7 bases fit TRBD1. Written as DNA, the CDR3 is TGCAGCGTTGTACTAGGGGGCGGGAATGAGCAGTTCTTC. Protein: CSVVLGGGNEQFF.